This T cell receptor (beta chain) emerged from a study of CD8+ T cells in alopecia areata. Findings and limits, study-wide: Normal-skin resident alphabeta T cells also appear among scalp sample sequences.

With regard to this clone: Antigen unknown.

Trimming removed 6 bases from V and 2 bases from J, with 13 bases in between. In germline, CDR1 is SQVTM, CDR2 ANQGSEA. This CDR3 has 13 residues. As the sequencing template, cDNA was produced by extracting RNA and reverse transcribing it. The data were produced by immunoSEQ multiplex PCR, yet TCRdb's version contains in-frame clones alone and is incomplete. In the table there are tens of thousands of clones, roughly 50% of which are singletons. J is TRBJ2-5 and V is TRBV29-1; TRBD1 might be the D (6 bases). The material sequenced was NKG2D-high CD8+ T cells sorted from blood. This receptor was taken from a human donor with alopecia areata. The CDR3 loop is CSVITGFQETQYF. The CDR3 nucleotides are TGCAGCGTCATTACAGGGTTTCAAGAGACCCAGTACTTC. Full variable domain (rest looked up from reference TRBV29-1 and TRBJ2-5): SAVISQKPSRDICQRGTSLTIQCQVDSQVTMMFWYRQQPGQSLTLIATANQGSEATYESGFVIDKFPISRPNLTFSTLTVSNMSPEDSSIYLCSVITGFQETQYFGPGTRLLVL.